Below, 23 T cell receptor beta chains from the same sample are listed, as sequenced in a study of blood T cell repertoires in COVID-19. TCRdb's copy holds only in-frame clones and misses some; the assay was immunoSEQ multiplex PCR. This table has under 150,000 clones, approximately 80% appearing once. Material for sequencing was peripheral blood. The receptor set was obtained from a woman aged 40 to 50 with acute or convalescent COVID-19.

The chain recombines TRBV9 with TRBJ1-1; no definite D call. Germline CDR1 SGDLS, CDR2 YYNGEE. The CDR3 has 14 amino acids. V was clipped by 3 bases and J by 3 bases, with 12 bases between them. The CDR3 DNA sequence: TGTGCCAGCAGCGCAGGTGAGTTGTACACTGAAGCTTTCTTT. This translates into CASSAGELYTEAFF.

This sequence joins TRBV30 and TRBJ1-2; D is uncertain. Per germline, CDR1 GTSNPN and CDR2 SVGIG (reference sequence). V was cut by 3 bases and J by 8 bases, with 16 bases left in between. The CDR3 is 13 residues long. CDR3 amino acids: CAWSLTTQAGYTF. DNA for the CDR3: TGTGCCTGGAGCCTCACGACCCAGGCGGGCTACACCTTC. Drawing the rest from reference TRBV30 and TRBJ1-2, the complete variable domain is SQTIHQWPATLVQPVGSPLSLECTVEGTSNPNLYWYRQAAGRGLQLLFYSVGIGQISSEVPQNLSASRPQDRQFILSSKKLLLSDSGFYLCAWSLTTQAGYTFGSGTRLTVV.

This sequence joins TRBV9 and TRBJ1-5; the match to TRBD1 covers 8 bases. Germline assignment: CDR1 SGDLS and CDR2 YYNGEE. Losses at the gene ends were 2 bases for V and 1 base for J; bases not matched to a gene: 8. The CDR3 runs to 17 residues. The DNA for the CDR3 is TGTGCCAGCAGCGTTGGACAGGGTCAGGTAAGCAATCAGCCCCAGCATTTT. Encoded protein: CASSVGQGQVSNQPQHF.

This clone was observed a single time. This sequence joins TRBV3-1 (or the pseudogene TRBV3-2) and TRBJ2-7, with 7 nucleotides matching TRBD2. J lost 2 bases, V lost 3 bases, and 4 bases had no gene match. This CDR3 is built from 14 residues. Germline CDR1 is LGHDT and CDR2 is YNNKEL (reference sequence). In nucleotides, the CDR3 is TGTGCCAGCAGCCAGAGCGGGGCAACCTACGAGCAGTACTTC. This gives the protein CASSQSGATYEQYF.

The rearrangement links TRBV7-6 to TRBJ2-1; 9 positions match TRBD1. CDR1 is SGHVS, CDR2 FNYEAQ, per germline. This CDR3 spans 15 amino acids. V dropped 5 bases and J dropped 1; count of bases not matched to a gene: 3. CDR3 sequence reads: CASSRQGVSYNEQFF. As DNA, the CDR3 is TGTGCCAGCAGCCGACAGGGGGTATCCTACAATGAGCAGTTCTTC.

The gene calls are TRBV7-9 and TRBJ1-3; no clear D gene. Germline V gene data show CDR1 as SEHNR and CDR2 as FQNEAQ (reference sequence). This CDR3 region has 11 residues. V lost 2 bases to trimming and J lost 8 bases, with 4 bases between them. CDR3 DNA sequence: TGTGCCAGCAGCTTATCAGACACCATATATTTT. This sequence encodes CASSLSDTIYF.

This clone came up a few times. V is TRBV6-2 or TRBV6-3 and J is TRBJ2-2; TRBD1 matches 9 bases. V lost 6 bases to trimming and J lost 4 bases; unmatched junction nucleotides: 3. The CDR3 covers 14 residues. Looked up from germline, CDR1 is MNHEY and CDR2 is SVGEGT. In nucleotides, the CDR3 is TGTGCCAGCAGCTCGACAGGGGGCACCGGGGAGCTGTTTTTT. It translates to CASSSTGGTGELFF.

The chain couples TRBV5-1 to TRBJ2-3, with 8 bases aligning to TRBD2. CDR3 length equals 17 residues. CDR1 is SGHRS and CDR2 is YFSETQ in the germline V gene. J gave up 2 bases and V 3 bases, and 11 bases lay outside the gene matches. DNA of the CDR3: TGCGCCAGCAGCTCAAGCATCCCGGGGGGGAACACAGATACGCAGTATTTT. It encodes CASSSSIPGGNTDTQYF.

This CDR3 is CASSKPGTGAYEQYF. The CDR3 nucleotides read TGTGCCAGCAGTAAGCCCGGGACAGGGGCCTACGAGCAGTACTTC. V and J are TRBV6-5 and TRBJ2-7, with 10 bases that match TRBD1. CDR3 length: 15 amino acids. The junction had 6 bases not matched to a gene; V was cut back by 5 bases and J by 2 bases. Germline CDR1 is MNHEY and CDR2 is SVGAGI.

In regard to this clone: Within the sample, other DNA sequences also encode this same CDR3. V usage is TRBV7-3 and J usage is TRBJ2-7, with 9 bases aligning to TRBD2. Germline values: CDR1 SGHTA, CDR2 FQGTGA. The CDR3 consists of 13 residues. Trimming removed 5 bases from V and 3 bases from J; junction bases left unmatched: 2. The CDR3 region is CASSPRGGYEQYF. CDR3 nucleotides: TGTGCCAGCAGCCCGCGGGGGGGCTACGAGCAGTACTTC.

This chain connects TRBV3-1 (or the pseudogene TRBV3-2) to TRBJ2-3; D unclear. The CDR3 sequence is 11 residues long. Germline V gene sequence: CDR1 LGHDT, CDR2 YNNKEL (reference sequence). Deletions cut 9 bases from V and 5 bases from J, with 9 bases between. The CDR3 DNA reads TGTGCCAGTCGAGTTGGAGATACGCAGTATTTT. Translating it yields CASRVGDTQYF.

This chain links TRBV7-2 with TRBJ2-1; 10 bases are a match to TRBD1. The CDR3 loop spans 16 amino acids. Unmatched junction bases numbered 4, after V lost 3 bases and J lost 2 bases. CDR1 is SGHTA, CDR2 FQGNSA, per germline. The CDR3 nucleotides are TGTGCCAGCAGCTTGACAGGGGGCTTAGCCTACAATGAGCAGTTCTTC. It is translated as CASSLTGGLAYNEQFF.

This chain links TRBV30 with TRBJ1-2; 7 bases match TRBD1. Per the germline V gene, CDR1 is GTSNPN and CDR2 is SVGIG (reference sequence). J lost 4 bases, V lost 3 bases, and 5 bases had no gene match. The CDR3 loop spans 13 amino acids. The CDR3 reads CAWRQTGTYGYTF. In DNA, the CDR3 is TGTGCCTGGAGACAGACAGGGACCTATGGCTACACCTTC.

The CDR3 bases are TGTGCCAGCAGCGTAGGAACAGAGAACTATGGCTACACCTTC. Its translation: CASSVGTENYGYTF. The genes are TRBV9 and TRBJ1-2; no definite D call. The ends were cut back, 0 bases at V and 2 bases at J, with 8 bases in the middle. CDR3 size: 14 residues. Germline V gene lookup returns CDR1 SGDLS and CDR2 YYNGEE.

For the CDR3, the DNA is TGTGCCAGCAGGACTAGCGGGAATTCCTACGAGCAGTACTTC. Encoded protein: CASRTSGNSYEQYF. J is TRBJ2-7 and V is TRBV6-6; 11 nucleotides match TRBD2. Germline values: CDR1 MNHNY, CDR2 SVGAGI (reference sequence). V trimming: 6 bases; J trimming: 1 base; junction bases outside the gene matches: 2. CDR3 length equals 14 residues.

This clone appeared a single time. This chain connects TRBV3-1 (or the pseudogene TRBV3-2) to TRBJ2-3; D is unresolved. Germline V gives CDR1 LGHDT, CDR2 YNNKEL (reference sequence). The CDR3 is 14 amino acids. The V gene lost 4 bases and the J gene lost 1 base, with 9 bases spanning the gap. DNA for the CDR3: TGTGCCAGCAGCCGGTCCCAGGGCACAGATACGCAGTATTTT. This codes for CASSRSQGTDTQYF.

This chain joins TRBV6-6 and TRBJ2-4; 12 bases align to TRBD2. Germline CDR1 and CDR2: MNHNY and SVGAGI (reference sequence). The CDR3 spans 16 residues. The junction had 5 bases not matched to a gene; V was cut back by 6 bases and J by 2 bases. In DNA, the CDR3 is TGTGCCAGCAGATCTACTAGCGGGGGGCCCAAAAACATTCAGTACTTC. This sequence encodes CASRSTSGGPKNIQYF.

This chain uses TRBV6-5 with TRBJ1-1; no clear D gene. This CDR3 spans 15 amino acids. From germline, CDR1 is MNHEY and CDR2 SVGAGI. V was clipped by 7 bases and J by 0 bases, with 15 bases between them. The chain's CDR3 is CASTRTGILNTEAFF. The DNA of the CDR3 is TGTGCCAGCACCCGGACCGGGATCTTGAACACTGAAGCTTTCTTT.

The chain joins TRBV18 to TRBJ1-6; tentative D call: TRBD1 (5 bases). Deletions cut 5 bases from V and 7 bases from J, with 12 bases between. The CDR3 totals 14 residues. From germline, CDR1 is KGHSH and CDR2 LQKENI. CDR3 loop: CASSRGRENSPLHF. Here the CDR3 DNA reads TGTGCCAGCTCAAGGGGACGGGAGAATTCACCCCTCCACTTT. Looking up the rest from reference TRBV18 and TRBJ1-6 gives the full variable domain: NAGVMQNPRHLVRRRGQEARLRCSPMKGHSHVYWYRQLPEEGLKFMVYLQKENIIDESGMPKERFSAEFPKEGPSILRIQQVVRGDSAAYFCASSRGRENSPLHFGNGTRLTVT.

The genes are TRBV6-5 and TRBJ1-1; possibly TRBD1 for D (6 bases). V was clipped by 5 bases and J by 5 bases, with 12 bases between them. Germline-derived CDR1 and CDR2 are MNHEY and SVGAGI. CDR3 length: 13 amino acids. Here the CDR3 DNA reads TGTGCCAGCAGTACAGGGTTTGAGACTGAAGCTTTCTTT. This translates into CASSTGFETEAFF.

The CDR3 DNA sequence: TGTGCCAGCAGTTTTGGGTCGGGGACTGAAGCTTTCTTT. Its translation: CASSFGSGTEAFF. The chain is built from TRBV5-6 and TRBJ1-1; D remains ambiguous. Trimming took 5 bases from V and 5 from J, leaving 13 bases between them. CDR3 size: 13 residues. The germline V gene encodes CDR1 SGHDT and CDR2 YYEEEE.

The chain couples TRBV2 to TRBJ1-6; no reliable D call. This CDR3 spans 12 amino acids. With 3 bases removed from V and 7 bases from J, the gap between germline ends came to 4 bases. Germline CDR1 reads SNHLY; CDR2 reads FYNNEI. This chain's CDR3 is CASSEGNSPLHF. CDR3 DNA sequence: TGTGCCAGCAGTGAGGGCAATTCACCCCTCCACTTT.

This clone was seen a few times. As DNA, the CDR3 is TGTGCCACGACACAGGGAATGGGCTACACCTTC. Translation gives CATTQGMGYTF. The chain combines TRBV6-6 with TRBJ1-2, with D maybe TRBD1 (6 bases). Germline-derived CDR1 and CDR2 are MNHNY and SVGAGI (reference sequence). CDR3 length: 11 amino acids. The ends were cut back, 10 bases at V and 8 bases at J, with 14 bases in the middle.